Each of the 10 T cell receptor beta chains below was sequenced from the same sample in a study of response to subunit inactivated influenza vaccine. TCRdb re-called the RT-PCR reads through MiXCR, storing one row per CDR3 protein. The table lists about 830,000 distinct CDR3 sequences, around a sixth of them singletons, with under 13% in the top ten. Here the sequenced sample was PBMCs from blood, taken about 5 days after vaccination. The receptors derive from a man aged 45 to 65 who received an inactivated influenza vaccine.

This clonotype was seen many times. This chain links TRBV5-1 with TRBJ1-4; 8 bases agree with TRBD1. With V trimmed by 3 bases and J by 6 bases, 7 bases remained unmatched. CDR3 size: 15 residues. The germline V gene has CDR1 SGHRS and CDR2 YFSETQ. The CDR3 loop reads CASSSPGTGDEKLFF. CDR3 DNA sequence: TGCGCCAGCAGCTCCCCCGGGACAGGCGATGAAAAACTGTTTTTT.

This clonotype was observed a handful of times. This sequence joins TRBV12-3 or TRBV12-4 and TRBJ1-1, with D possibly TRBD1 on 6 matching bases. V lost 6 bases and J lost 9, with 17 bases in between. This CDR3 is built from 13 residues. The CDR3 sequence is CASSLRNREKAFF. The CDR3 nucleotides read TGTGCCAGCAGCCTAAGAAACAGGGAAAAAGCTTTCTTT.

This clonotype has only one observation. V usage is TRBV5-1 and J usage is TRBJ2-3; tentatively, D is TRBD2 (7 bases). CDR1 and CDR2 from the germline V gene are SGHRS and YFSETQ. The germline V and J ends were trimmed by 4 bases and 4 bases, with 13 bases remaining between them. This CDR3 contains 14 residues. The CDR3 DNA reads as TGCGCCAGCAGCCGAGGGGGGGCCCCAGATACGCAGTATTTT. Amino acids: CASSRGGAPDTQYF.

In its sample, this clonotype was seen a few times. The chain uses TRBV7-2 and TRBJ2-5; 10 nucleotides agree with TRBD2. Germline trimming cut 4 bases from V and 7 bases from J; bases unmatched to any gene: 9. This CDR3 spans 15 amino acids. The germline gives CDR1 SGHTA, CDR2 FQGNSA. The CDR3 sequence: CASSSEGTSVGTQYF. The CDR3 DNA sequence: TGTGCCAGCAGCTCCGAAGGGACTAGCGTCGGGACCCAGTACTTC. The full variable domain, in which reference TRBV7-2 and TRBJ2-5 provide the parts outside the CDR3, is GAGVSQSPSNKVTEKGKDVELRCDPISGHTALYWYRQSLGQGLEFLIYFQGNSAPDKSGLPSDRFSAERTGGSVSTLTIQRTQQEDSAVYLCASSSEGTSVGTQYFGPGTRLLVL.

This clonotype showed up just a few times. The chain joins TRBV12-3 or TRBV12-4 to TRBJ2-5, with 8 bases fitting TRBD2. Trimming at V came to 4 bases and at J to 3 bases, leaving 7 bases not matched to a gene. The CDR3 extends over 15 amino acids. CDR3 nucleotides: TGTGCCAGCAGTTCAGGGCGGGGGGCTAAAGAGACCCAGTACTTC. This translates into CASSSGRGAKETQYF.

Only a few counts were recorded for this clonotype. V usage is TRBV20-1 and J usage is TRBJ2-4, with 12 positions matching TRBD2. Germline CDR1 DFQATT, CDR2 SNEGSKA (reference sequence). The J segment lost 2 bases and the V segment lost 3 bases, leaving 2 bases of the junction unmatched. This CDR3 region has 15 residues. For the CDR3, the DNA is TGCAGTGCTAGTGGACTAGCGGGGACCAAAAACATTCAGTACTTC. Amino acid sequence: CSASGLAGTKNIQYF.

This chain uses TRBV18 with TRBJ2-5, with a possible D match to TRBD2 (5 bases). Trimming shortened V by 10 bases and J by 4 bases, and 16 bases separated the two germline ends. CDR3 length: 13 residues. Germline loops: CDR1 KGHSH, CDR2 LQKENI. The CDR3 bases are TGTGCCACAGGAGGAGGCTCCCTAGAGACCCAGTACTTC. This codes for CATGGGSLETQYF.

This clonotype was observed a few times. The chain links TRBV28 to TRBJ1-2; D is perhaps TRBD1 (6 bases). V lost 3 bases, J lost 2 bases, and 13 bases lay in between. The CDR3 spans 15 residues. Looked up from germline, CDR1 is MDHEN and CDR2 is SYDVKM. The CDR3 nucleotides read TGTGCCAGCAGTTTCGCGGCAGGGGCGAACTATGGCTACACCTTC. Its translation: CASSFAAGANYGYTF.

The V gene is TRBV5-6, the J gene TRBJ2-5; no definite D call. CDR1 is SGHDT and CDR2 is YYEEEE in the germline V gene. CDR3 length equals 13 residues. Trimming shortened V by 4 bases and J by 6 bases, and 13 bases separated the two germline ends. CDR3 sequence (DNA): TGTGCCAGCAGCCCTAGGCAACCCCAGACCCAGTACTTC. Translation: CASSPRQPQTQYF.

This clonotype was found a few times. The gene calls are TRBV20-1 and TRBJ2-2; 13 bases match TRBD2. This CDR3 contains 19 residues. The V gene's germline CDR1 is DFQATT and CDR2 SNEGSKA (reference sequence). V shed 1 base and J 4 bases; nucleotides not matched to a gene: 12. DNA for the CDR3: TGCAGTGCTAGAGTTGTGGGACTAGCGGGGCCAGCGGGCACCGGGGAGCTGTTTTTT. It codes for CSARVVGLAGPAGTGELFF.